Listed here are 32 T cell receptor beta chains from one sample, sequenced in a study of OX40 agonist ivuxolimab in advanced cancers. Libraries were prepared by immunoSEQ multiplex PCR; TCRdb keeps only in-frame clonotypes and omits some of them. The sample gives 65,000 to 85,000 clones, just over 90% of which show up once; around 15% is in the top ten. The sample was CD4+ or CD8+ T cells sorted from blood, taken in a trial of the OX40 agonist ivuxolimab. The origin of the receptors is an adult with an advanced solid tumor such as melanoma, head and neck, liver or kidney cancer.

The chain links TRBV6-1 to TRBJ1-2, with a weak D call TRBD1 (5 bases). In germline, CDR1 is MNHNS, CDR2 SASEGT. V was shortened by 0 bases and J by 7 bases, with 15 bases between the two germline ends. The length of the CDR3 is 15 residues. CDR3 coding DNA: TGTGCCAGCAGTGAAGCAAAAGCAGGGTTGGTTGGCTACACCTTC. It translates to CASSEAKAGLVGYTF.

This rearrangement joins TRBV4-3 to TRBJ2-1, with TRBD2 matching 10 bases. Germline V gene data show CDR1 as LGHNA and CDR2 as YSLEER. V was clipped by 4 bases and J by 4 bases; unmatched bases: 1. This CDR3 spans 14 amino acids. CDR3 nucleotide sequence: TGCGCCAGCAGCCCGGGACTAGCGTACAATGAGCAGTTCTTC. Residues: CASSPGLAYNEQFF.

The chain uses TRBV4-3 and TRBJ2-1, with 10 bases lining up with TRBD2. The CDR3 has 18 amino acids. V trimming: 0 bases; J trimming: 8 bases; junction bases outside the gene matches: 13. CDR1 is LGHNA and CDR2 is YSLEER in the germline V gene. The DNA of the CDR3 is TGCGCCAGCAGCCAAGATTGGACTAGCGGCCCCCTGGGGTATGAGCAGTTCTTC. Its translation is CASSQDWTSGPLGYEQFF.

In DNA form, the CDR3 reads TGTGCCAGCAGCCTACTAGAGGGGGGACTAGCGGGAGTCCAGGGTGAGCAGTTCTTC. It encodes CASSLLEGGLAGVQGEQFF. J is TRBJ2-1 and V is TRBV7-9; 14 bases agree with TRBD2. The CDR3 sequence is 19 residues long. CDR1 is SEHNR, CDR2 FQNEAQ, per germline (reference sequence). V was clipped by 5 bases and J by 9 bases; unmatched bases: 18.

V gene TRBV30 combines with J gene TRBJ1-1; 10 nucleotides align to TRBD1. Germline V gene lookup returns CDR1 GTSNPN and CDR2 SVGIG (reference sequence). The length of the CDR3 is 13 residues. V trimming: 3 bases; J trimming: 6 bases; junction bases outside the gene matches: 4. Here the CDR3 reads CAWSAGTGAEAFF. The CDR3 coding sequence is TGTGCCTGGAGCGCTGGGACAGGGGCTGAAGCTTTCTTT.

This clone was seen a handful of times. The rearrangement joins TRBV11-2 to TRBJ1-3, with 8 bases lining up with TRBD1. Per the germline V gene, CDR1 is SGHAT and CDR2 is FQNNGV. After removal of 5 bases from V and 2 bases from J, the junction contained 5 bases not matched to a gene. This CDR3 region has 15 residues. The CDR3 sequence is CASSPGTGTGNTIYF. The CDR3 DNA sequence: TGTGCCAGCAGCCCCGGGACAGGTACTGGAAACACCATATATTTT. The full variable domain, with the rest looked up from reference TRBV11-2 and TRBJ1-3, is EAGVAQSPRYKIIEKRQSVAFWCNPISGHATLYWYQQILGQGPKLLIQFQNNGVVDDSQLPKDRFSAERLKGVDSTLKIQPAKLEDSAVYLCASSPGTGTGNTIYFGEGSWLTVV.

CDR3 loop: CASSPLGGNTEAFF. The CDR3 DNA follows: TGTGCCAGCAGCCCCTTGGGGGGAAACACTGAAGCTTTCTTT. The chain uses TRBV27 and TRBJ1-1; D perhaps matches TRBD1 (5 bases). Germline CDR1 reads MNHEY; CDR2 reads SMNVEV (reference sequence). V lost 6 bases and J 2 bases, leaving 13 bases between the germline ends. CDR3 length: 14 residues.

This sequence joins TRBV5-4 and TRBJ1-5; the match to TRBD1 covers 8 bases. Looked up from germline, CDR1 is SGHNT and CDR2 is YYREEE (reference sequence). The length of the CDR3 is 13 residues. The ends lost 0 bases at V and 7 bases at J; junction bases unmatched: 0. CDR3 residues: CASSLGDRQPQHF. The CDR3 nucleotides read TGTGCCAGCAGCTTGGGGGACAGGCAGCCCCAGCATTTT.

This clone was detected only once. This rearrangement joins TRBV5-5 to TRBJ1-5; 9 bases map to TRBD1. The CDR3 runs to 18 residues. The V and J ends lost 0 bases and 1 base, in that order; junction bases with no gene match: 8. Per germline, CDR1 SGHKS and CDR2 YYEKEE (reference sequence). The CDR3 nucleotides are TGTGCCAGCAGCTTGGTTGGGACAGGGAGAGACAGCAATCAGCCCCAGCATTTT. It translates to CASSLVGTGRDSNQPQHF.

The CDR3 DNA is TGTGCCAGTGATGGGGGAGGTGAGCAGTTCTTC. It is translated as CASDGGGEQFF. The genes are TRBV19 and TRBJ2-1, with a tentative D call TRBD2 (6 bases). The V and J ends lost 8 bases and 9 bases respectively, with 11 bases between them. In germline, CDR1 is LNHDA, CDR2 SQIVND (reference sequence). This CDR3 has 11 residues. Full variable domain (outside the CDR3, taken from reference TRBV19 and TRBJ2-1): DGGITQSPKYLFRKEGQNVTLSCEQNLNHDAMYWYRQDPGQGLRLIYYSQIVNDFQKGDIAEGYSVSREKKESFPLTVTSAQKNPTAFYLCASDGGGEQFFGPGTRLTVL.

The chain employs TRBV6-1 and TRBJ2-7; TRBD2 matches 8 bases. Germline trimming cut 7 bases from V and 3 bases from J; bases unmatched to any gene: 11. CDR1 is MNHNS, CDR2 SASEGT, per germline. The CDR3 covers 15 residues. This CDR3 reads CASTSRSGRIYEQYF. The CDR3, as DNA: TGTGCCAGCACCTCCCGGAGCGGGAGAATCTACGAGCAGTACTTC.

The rearrangement joins TRBV7-9 to TRBJ2-3; 9 positions agree with TRBD1. With V trimmed by 0 bases and J by 7 bases, 5 bases remained unmatched. Germline-derived CDR1 and CDR2 are SEHNR and FQNEAQ (reference sequence). The CDR3 has 15 amino acids. The CDR3 bases are TGTGCCAGCAGCTTAGCACAGGGGGCCGCATATACGCAGTATTTT. This encodes CASSLAQGAAYTQYF.

The J gene is TRBJ2-4, the V gene TRBV7-2; the D call may be TRBD1 or TRBD2 (6 bases each). The germline V and J ends were trimmed by 3 bases and 2 bases, with 17 bases remaining between them. The CDR3 consists of 17 residues. Germline loops: CDR1 SGHTA, CDR2 FQGNSA. In nucleotides, the CDR3 is TGTGCCAGCAGCTTTCCCCGCCGGGGGCCACCCAAAAACATTCAGTACTTC. This gives the protein CASSFPRRGPPKNIQYF.

V usage is TRBV9 and J usage is TRBJ1-5, with TRBD1 as a possible D gene (5 bases). This CDR3 is built from 16 residues. Per germline, CDR1 SGDLS and CDR2 YYNGEE. The V gene lost 3 bases and the J gene lost 3 bases, with 16 bases spanning the gap. The CDR3 nucleotides are TGTGCCAGCAGCGGCCCGGGACCCTCCTTCAATCAGCCCCAGCATTTT. Translation gives CASSGPGPSFNQPQHF.

This clone appeared a single time. The rearrangement joins TRBV11-2 to TRBJ2-7; 10 nucleotides line up with TRBD2. The germline CDR1 and CDR2 sequences are SGHAT and FQNNGV. Trimming removed 6 bases from V and 0 bases from J; junction bases left unmatched: 2. This CDR3 has 14 residues. The CDR3 sequence: CASRRLAGSYEQYF. The CDR3 DNA is TGTGCCAGCAGGCGACTAGCGGGCTCCTACGAGCAGTACTTC. Based on the CDR3 plus reference TRBV11-2 and TRBJ2-7, the full variable domain is EAGVAQSPRYKIIEKRQSVAFWCNPISGHATLYWYQQILGQGPKLLIQFQNNGVVDDSQLPKDRFSAERLKGVDSTLKIQPAKLEDSAVYLCASRRLAGSYEQYFGPGTRLTVT.

The V gene is TRBV29-1, the J gene TRBJ2-7; weak D call: TRBD1 (6 bases). The CDR3 totals 13 residues. Per germline, CDR1 SQVTM and CDR2 ANQGSEA. V lost 0 bases, J lost 3 bases, and 9 bases lay in between. DNA of the CDR3: TGCAGCGTTGAAGATTCGACAGGCTACGAGCAGTACTTC. It is translated as CSVEDSTGYEQYF.

The V gene is TRBV18, the J gene TRBJ1-1; D is unclear. Germline loops: CDR1 KGHSH, CDR2 LQKENI. The CDR3 length is 15 residues. The V gene lost 6 bases and the J gene lost 1 base, with 15 bases spanning the gap. CDR3 coding DNA: TGTGCCAGCTCCCCCGACCGTGGAAGGAACACTGAAGCTTTCTTT. Its translation is CASSPDRGRNTEAFF. Filled out from reference TRBV18 and TRBJ1-1, the complete variable domain reads NAGVMQNPRHLVRRRGQEARLRCSPMKGHSHVYWYRQLPEEGLKFMVYLQKENIIDESGMPKERFSAEFPKEGPSILRIQQVVRGDSAAYFCASSPDRGRNTEAFFGQGTRLTVV.

This clone came up once. This sequence joins TRBV7-8 and TRBJ1-6; maybe TRBD1 (6 bases). The CDR3 has 17 residues. Trimming took 5 bases from V and 0 from J, leaving 14 bases between them. The germline CDR1 and CDR2 sequences are SGHVS and FQNEAQ. CDR3 DNA sequence: TGTGCCAGCAGCCTGACAAGGGGGAGCTCCTATAATTCACCCCTCCACTTT. Protein sequence: CASSLTRGSSYNSPLHF.

V gene TRBV7-8 combines with J gene TRBJ2-7; D may be TRBD1 (5 bases). The CDR3 runs 15 residues. Germline V lookup: CDR1 SGHVS, CDR2 FQNEAQ. Trimming removed 1 base from V and 0 bases from J, with 10 bases in between. CDR3 DNA: TGTGCCAGCAGCTTAGGGGCAGGGAACTCCTACGAGCAGTACTTC. Amino acid sequence: CASSLGAGNSYEQYF.

This clone has a handful of counts. The V gene is TRBV7-9, the J gene TRBJ1-3; D remains unclear. V was clipped by 1 base and J by 3 bases, with 1 base between them. Germline V lookup: CDR1 SEHNR, CDR2 FQNEAQ (reference sequence). The CDR3 runs 12 residues. CDR3 sequence reads: CASSLGGNTIYF. CDR3 DNA sequence: TGTGCCAGCAGCTTAGGTGGAAACACCATATATTTT.

In its sample, this clone was seen a few times. This rearrangement joins TRBV29-1 to TRBJ1-1; 7 bases agree with TRBD1. Germline CDR1 is SQVTM and CDR2 is ANQGSEA. V trimming: 6 bases; J trimming: 6 bases; junction bases outside the gene matches: 4. CDR3 length equals 11 residues. The DNA for the CDR3 is TGCAGCGTCTTACAGGGGCCTGAAGCTTTCTTT. Amino acids: CSVLQGPEAFF.

This chain joins TRBV9 and TRBJ1-2; TRBD1 might be the D (6 bases). The CDR3 runs to 15 residues. V was trimmed by 4 bases and J by 8 bases, leaving 21 bases between them. Germline loops: CDR1 SGDLS, CDR2 YYNGEE. The CDR3 nucleotides read TGTGCCAGCAGCCCCAACCGACAGACAGACAGGGGCTACACCTTC. Translation: CASSPNRQTDRGYTF. The full variable domain, rest sourced from reference TRBV9 and TRBJ1-2, is DSGVTQTPKHLITATGQRVTLRCSPRSGDLSVYWYQQSLDQGLQFLIQYYNGEERAKGNILERFSAQQFPDLHSELNLSSLELGDSALYFCASSPNRQTDRGYTFGSGTRLTVV.

This sequence joins TRBV19 and TRBJ1-1, with D perhaps matching TRBD1 (5 bases). From germline, CDR1 is LNHDA and CDR2 SQIVND (reference sequence). The CDR3 is 13 residues long. V was pared by 5 bases and J by 5 bases, with 12 bases between. The CDR3 nucleotides read TGTGCCAGTAGTTGGGGGAGTGAGACTGAAGCTTTCTTT. This translates into CASSWGSETEAFF.

The chain carries TRBV5-6 and TRBJ2-7, with no clear D. The CDR3 runs to 15 residues. Germline lookup yields CDR1 SGHDT and CDR2 YYEEEE. The ends were cut back, 2 bases at V and 0 bases at J, with 12 bases in the middle. CDR3 sequence: CASSLSTTASYEQYF. DNA of the CDR3: TGTGCCAGCAGCTTAAGTACTACAGCCTCCTACGAGCAGTACTTC.

The chain recombines TRBV4-1 with TRBJ1-2, with D possibly matching TRBD1 (6 bases). CDR1 MGHRA and CDR2 YSYEKL come from the germline V gene. V was cut by 1 base and J by 4 bases, with 13 bases left in between. The CDR3 sequence is 15 residues long. CDR3 in DNA: TGCGCCAGCAGCCAAGTGTACAGGGATGGCTATGGCTACACCTTC. It is translated as CASSQVYRDGYGYTF.

The chain recombines TRBV27 with TRBJ2-7; TRBD1 matches 7 bases. The CDR3 totals 12 residues. Germline loops: CDR1 MNHEY, CDR2 SMNVEV (reference sequence). The V segment lost 3 bases and the J segment 5 bases; nucleotides outside the gene matches: 1. In DNA, the CDR3 is TGTGCCAGCAGTTTGACAGGGAACGAGCAGTACTTC. Residues: CASSLTGNEQYF.

There are a few counts of this clone. The rearrangement joins TRBV6-5 to TRBJ2-2, with D perhaps being TRBD1 or TRBD2 (5 bases each). Per the germline V gene, CDR1 is MNHEY and CDR2 is SVGAGI. With 2 bases removed from V and 4 bases from J, the gap between germline ends came to 5 bases. The CDR3 spans 13 residues. The CDR3 region is CASSYGGTGELFF. CDR3 nucleotide sequence: TGTGCCAGCAGTTACGGGGGCACCGGGGAGCTGTTTTTT.

The chain has TRBV5-4 and TRBJ2-3; D gene uncertain. V lost 1 base to trimming and J lost 2 bases, with 11 bases between them. The CDR3 contains 15 residues. Germline values: CDR1 SGHNT, CDR2 YYREEE (reference sequence). CDR3 region: CASSLFWGNTDTQYF. Written as DNA, the CDR3 is TGTGCCAGCAGCTTGTTCTGGGGAAACACAGATACGCAGTATTTT.

The chain carries TRBV4-1 and TRBJ2-1, with 13 bases that match TRBD2. Trimming removed 4 bases from V and 9 bases from J; junction bases left unmatched: 3. Germline values: CDR1 MGHRA, CDR2 YSYEKL. This CDR3 has 14 residues. The CDR3 DNA sequence: TGCGCCAGCAGCCGGACTAGCGGGAGCACTGAGCAGTTCTTC. This encodes CASSRTSGSTEQFF.

The chain combines TRBV28 with TRBJ2-7; a weak D match, TRBD2 (6 bases). This CDR3 contains 14 residues. The germline V gene has CDR1 MDHEN and CDR2 SYDVKM. V lost 2 bases to trimming and J lost 3 bases, with 11 bases between them. CDR3 in amino acids: CASSLRGWRYEQYF. CDR3 bases: TGTGCCAGCAGTTTACGGGGGTGGCGCTACGAGCAGTACTTC.

The V gene is TRBV6-5, the J gene TRBJ1-1; D gene ambiguous. V was trimmed by 4 bases and J by 0 bases, leaving 9 bases between them. Germline CDR1 reads MNHEY; CDR2 reads SVGAGI. This CDR3 region has 14 residues. The CDR3 coding sequence is TGTGCCAGCAGTTGGGGTGGAGTGAACACTGAAGCTTTCTTT. Protein product: CASSWGGVNTEAFF.

This chain joins TRBV7-9 and TRBJ1-2, with TRBD1 identical over 7 bases. V lost 5 bases, J lost 1 base, and 4 bases stayed unmatched. Looked up from germline, CDR1 is SEHNR and CDR2 is FQNEAQ (reference sequence). This CDR3 region has 14 residues. The chain's CDR3 is CASSGTENNYGYTF. CDR3 DNA sequence: TGTGCCAGCAGCGGGACAGAAAATAACTATGGCTACACCTTC.